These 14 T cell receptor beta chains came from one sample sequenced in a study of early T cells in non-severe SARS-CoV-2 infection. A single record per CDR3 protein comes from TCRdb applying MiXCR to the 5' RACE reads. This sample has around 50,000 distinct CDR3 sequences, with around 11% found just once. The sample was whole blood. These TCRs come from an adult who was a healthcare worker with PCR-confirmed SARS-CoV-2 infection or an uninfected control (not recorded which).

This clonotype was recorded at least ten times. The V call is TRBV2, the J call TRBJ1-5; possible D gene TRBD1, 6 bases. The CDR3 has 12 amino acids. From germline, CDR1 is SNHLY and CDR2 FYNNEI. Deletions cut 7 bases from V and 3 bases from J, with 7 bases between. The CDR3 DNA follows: TGTGCCAGCACAGGGGACAATCAGCCCCAGCATTTT. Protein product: CASTGDNQPQHF. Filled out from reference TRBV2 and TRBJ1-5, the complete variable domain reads EPEVTQTPSHQVTQMGQEVILRCVPISNHLYFYWYRQILGQKVEFLVSFYNNEISEKSEIFDDQFSVERPDGSNFTLKIRSTKLEDSAMYFCASTGDNQPQHFGDGTRLSIL.

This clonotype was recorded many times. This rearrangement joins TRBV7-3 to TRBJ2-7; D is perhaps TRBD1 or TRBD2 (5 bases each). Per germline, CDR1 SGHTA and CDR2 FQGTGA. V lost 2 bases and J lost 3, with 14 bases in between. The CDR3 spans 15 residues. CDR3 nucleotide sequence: TGTGCCAGCAGCTTAGTTGGTGGGGGTGACTACGAGCAGTACTTC. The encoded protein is CASSLVGGGDYEQYF.

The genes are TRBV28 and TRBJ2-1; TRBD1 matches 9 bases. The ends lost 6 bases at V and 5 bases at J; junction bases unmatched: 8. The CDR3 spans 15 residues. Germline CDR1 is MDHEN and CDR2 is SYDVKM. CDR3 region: CASSSTGTGNNEQFF. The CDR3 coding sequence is TGTGCCAGCAGCTCTACCGGGACAGGGAACAATGAGCAGTTCTTC.

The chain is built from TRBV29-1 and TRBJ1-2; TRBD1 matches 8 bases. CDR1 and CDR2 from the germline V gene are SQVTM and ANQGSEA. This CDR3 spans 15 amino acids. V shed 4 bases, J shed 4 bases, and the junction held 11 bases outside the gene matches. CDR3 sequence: CSVGIPRGLSYGYTF. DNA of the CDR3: TGCAGCGTTGGAATCCCCAGGGGGCTATCCTATGGCTACACCTTC. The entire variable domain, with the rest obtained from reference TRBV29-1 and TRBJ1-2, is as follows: SAVISQKPSRDICQRGTSLTIQCQVDSQVTMMFWYRQQPGQSLTLIATANQGSEATYESGFVIDKFPISRPNLTFSTLTVSNMSPEDSSIYLCSVGIPRGLSYGYTFGSGTRLTVV.

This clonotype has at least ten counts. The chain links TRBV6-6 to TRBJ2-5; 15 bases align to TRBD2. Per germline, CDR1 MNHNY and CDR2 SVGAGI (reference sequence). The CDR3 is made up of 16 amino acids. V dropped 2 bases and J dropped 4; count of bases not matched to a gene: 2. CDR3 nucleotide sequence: TGTGCCAGCAGTTACGGGGGACTAGCGGGAGGAGAGACCCAGTACTTC. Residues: CASSYGGLAGGETQYF.

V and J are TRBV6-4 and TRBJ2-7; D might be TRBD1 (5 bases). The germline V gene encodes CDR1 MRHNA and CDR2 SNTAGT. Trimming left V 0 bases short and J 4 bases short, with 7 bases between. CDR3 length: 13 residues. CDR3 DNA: TGTGCCAGCAGTGACTCGGCAGGGTACGAGCAGTACTTC. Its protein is CASSDSAGYEQYF.

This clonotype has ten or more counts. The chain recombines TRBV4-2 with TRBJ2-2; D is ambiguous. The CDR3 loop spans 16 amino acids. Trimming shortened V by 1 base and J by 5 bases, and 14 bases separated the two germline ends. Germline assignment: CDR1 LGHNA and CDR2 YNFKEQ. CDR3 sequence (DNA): TGTGCCAGCAGCCAAGGACGGCTAAGATTGACCGGGGAGCTGTTTTTT. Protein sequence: CASSQGRLRLTGELFF.

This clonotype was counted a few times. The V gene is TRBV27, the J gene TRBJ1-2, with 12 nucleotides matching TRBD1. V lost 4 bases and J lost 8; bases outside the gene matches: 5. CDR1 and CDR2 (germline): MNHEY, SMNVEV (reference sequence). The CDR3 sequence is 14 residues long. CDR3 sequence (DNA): TGTGCCAGCAGTTCCTGGGACAGGGGGCAGGGCTACACCTTC. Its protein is CASSSWDRGQGYTF.

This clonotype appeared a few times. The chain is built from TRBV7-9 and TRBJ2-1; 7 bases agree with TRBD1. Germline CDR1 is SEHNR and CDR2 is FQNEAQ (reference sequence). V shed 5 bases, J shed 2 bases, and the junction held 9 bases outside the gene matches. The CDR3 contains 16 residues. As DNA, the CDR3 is TGTGCCAGCAGCCACCCCGACAGGGATCCCTACAATGAGCAGTTCTTC. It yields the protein CASSHPDRDPYNEQFF.

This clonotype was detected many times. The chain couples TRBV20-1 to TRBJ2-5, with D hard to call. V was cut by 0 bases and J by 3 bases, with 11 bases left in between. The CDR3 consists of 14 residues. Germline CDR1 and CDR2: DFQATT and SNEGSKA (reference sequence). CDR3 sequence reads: CSARDPGQKETQYF. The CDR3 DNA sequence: TGCAGTGCTAGAGATCCCGGGCAGAAAGAGACCCAGTACTTC.

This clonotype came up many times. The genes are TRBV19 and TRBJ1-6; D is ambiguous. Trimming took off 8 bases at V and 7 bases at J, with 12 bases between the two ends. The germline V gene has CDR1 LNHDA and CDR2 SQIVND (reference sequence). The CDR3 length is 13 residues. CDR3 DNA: TGTGCCAGTCGTGACCAACCGAATTCACCCCTCCACTTT. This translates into CASRDQPNSPLHF.

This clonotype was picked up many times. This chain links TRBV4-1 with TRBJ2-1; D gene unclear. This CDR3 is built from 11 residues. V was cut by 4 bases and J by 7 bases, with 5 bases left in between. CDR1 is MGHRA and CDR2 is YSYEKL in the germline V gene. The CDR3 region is CASSRGNEQFF. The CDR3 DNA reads TGCGCCAGCAGCCGTGGGAATGAGCAGTTCTTC.

CDR3 nucleotides: TGTGCCAGCAGCAATTCAGCGGGGGCCACCTACGAGCAGTACTTC. It encodes CASSNSAGATYEQYF. The chain links TRBV21-1 to TRBJ2-7; the table's TRBD1 call for D was not verified on the DNA. TRBV21-1 is given as a pseudogene. The CDR3 contains 15 residues.

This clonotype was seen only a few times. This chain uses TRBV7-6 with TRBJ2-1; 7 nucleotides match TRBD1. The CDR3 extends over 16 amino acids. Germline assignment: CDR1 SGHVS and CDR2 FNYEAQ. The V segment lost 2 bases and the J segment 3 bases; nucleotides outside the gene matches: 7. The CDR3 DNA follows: TGTGCCAGCAGCTTAACTTTAGGACAGGTCTACAATGAGCAGTTCTTC. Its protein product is CASSLTLGQVYNEQFF.